Here is one T cell receptor (beta chain) with its context. This clone's antigen is unknown. Base qualities are not provided; no much larger clone lies one nucleotide away. The label giving this sample's time point can be read as: pretreatment peripheral blood. The cohort comprised 25 to 30 patients with locally advanced or metastatic urothelial carcinoma treated at Memorial Sloan Kettering on a trial protocol. Peripheral blood mononuclear cells were collected pretreatment and during treatment, with between 1 and 8 total time points per patient. The Qiagen DNeasy Blood extraction kit was used to purify genomic DNA from total PBMCs and tumor samples. Collected pretreatment and during treatment, PBMCs were isolated and stored as previously described. Synthetic TCR analog templates were spiked into each PCR to estimate absolute template abundance from read counts. TCRbeta CDR3 regions were amplified from genomic DNA with bias-controlled V and J gene primers using the immunoSEQ assay. Rearranged TCRbeta segments were sequenced at approximately 20X coverage. Under the source paper's analysis protocol: Clustering was used to correct sequencing errors, and CDR3s were annotated against IMGT so that V, D and J genes could be assigned. Only productive TCRbeta rearrangements were used in downstream analyses, excluding out-of-frame or stop-codon sequences. Clonality was computed as one minus Shannon entropy normalized by the log of the number of unique productive sequences. Clones differing between time points or between blood and tumor were identified by Fisher's exact test with Benjamini-Hochberg correction at adjusted p below 0.01. This is the immuneACCESS table as TCRdb keeps it, with only in-frame sequences that have V and J called. A part of the clones is gone; compared with another copy, unresolved V genes explain less than half, and the rest is unexplained. D and trimming were read from the DNA, whereas the V and J calls and clone size are those reported in that table. For this sample the table gives 130,000 or so clones, of which less than 85% were detected only once. Of the sample, roughly 3.5% is held by the ten largest clones.

This sample is drawn from a study of PD-L1 blockade in urothelial cancer (dated by TCRdb to 2017 to 2019). At the level of the whole study: Every patient began therapy in 2014 and was given atezolizumab 1,200 mg intravenously every 3 weeks. Twenty-five of 29 patients were males with bladder-origin urothelial cancer, and about 65% of the roughly 30 reported a prior smoking history. An ECOG performance status of 0 or 1 was recorded for the patients, and 0 to 3 prior chemotherapy regimens had been received by the patients. Blood samples were analyzed at 3 weeks after treatment start (second dose) and at 6 weeks after treatment start. Blood samples gave a median of around 140,000 T cells and 88,000 or so unique TCRs, with a median clonality of roughly 0.08. Somatic, immune and clinical correlates of response to PD-L1 blockade with atezolizumab in urothelial cancer were the focus of an exploratory multi-omic analysis. TCR sequencing covered pretreatment tumor samples and matched, serially collected peripheral blood taken before and after atezolizumab treatment. Durable clinical benefit was defined as progression-free survival longer than 6 months, and TCR features were also tested against progression-free and overall survival. Whole exome sequencing and RNA sequencing of pretreatment tumors were performed alongside TCR sequencing in the same patients. Roughly 9 patients reached durable clinical benefit, while some 20 patients did not. Pretreatment blood TCR-seq was available for under 35 patients, at least one posttreatment blood collection was obtained for 24 patients, and tumor TCR-seq was available for 24 patients.

From the cysteine up to the phenylalanine, the CDR3 has a length of 16 residues. Only CDR3 DNA remains: 48 bases, in frame from the first base. From a lookup of the germline V gene, CDR1 and CDR2 are ENHRY and SYGVKD. V trim: 2 bases; J trim: 6 bases; unmatched bases: 4. Study-level results and caveats: Because the sample size was small (n ≈ 28) and many of the analyses were exploratory, the results are meant to be hypothesis-generating. Greater expansion of tumor-associated TCR clones in peripheral blood 3 weeks after the start of treatment was observed in patients with durable benefit (n of about 20, p = 0.022). A pretreatment peripheral blood TCR clonality below the median was linked to improved progression-free and overall survival.

The source is a man aged 50-60 years with urothelial cancer. The chain joins TRBV10-3 to TRBJ2-1; 13 junctional bases match TRBD2. Sequenced material: PBMCs, taken around atezolizumab (anti-PD-L1) treatment. This receptor carries the CDR3 CAISERGLAGTNEQFF. The DNA is TGTGCCATCAGTGAGAGGGGACTAGCGGGGACCAATGAGCAGTTCTTC.